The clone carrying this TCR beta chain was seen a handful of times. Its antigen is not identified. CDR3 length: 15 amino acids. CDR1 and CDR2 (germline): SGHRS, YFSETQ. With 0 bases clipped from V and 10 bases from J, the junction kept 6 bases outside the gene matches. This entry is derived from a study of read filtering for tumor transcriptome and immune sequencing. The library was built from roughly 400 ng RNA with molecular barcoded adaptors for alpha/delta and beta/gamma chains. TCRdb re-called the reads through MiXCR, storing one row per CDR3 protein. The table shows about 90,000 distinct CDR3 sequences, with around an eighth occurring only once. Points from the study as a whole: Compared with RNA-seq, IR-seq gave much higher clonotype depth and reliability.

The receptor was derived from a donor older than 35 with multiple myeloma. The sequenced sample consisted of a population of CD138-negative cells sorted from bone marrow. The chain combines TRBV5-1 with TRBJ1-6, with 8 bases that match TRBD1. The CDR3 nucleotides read TGCGCCAGCAGCTTGGCCCCAACAGGGGGATCACCCCTCCACTTT. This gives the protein CASSLAPTGGSPLHF.